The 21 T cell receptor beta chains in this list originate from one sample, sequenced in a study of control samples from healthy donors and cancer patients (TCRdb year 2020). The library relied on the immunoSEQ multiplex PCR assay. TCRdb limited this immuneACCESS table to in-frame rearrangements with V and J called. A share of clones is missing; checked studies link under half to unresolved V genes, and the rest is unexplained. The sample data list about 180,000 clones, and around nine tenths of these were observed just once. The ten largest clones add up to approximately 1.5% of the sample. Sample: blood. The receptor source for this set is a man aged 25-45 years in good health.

Written as DNA, the CDR3 is TGTGCCAGCAGCGTAGCACTGGCAGGTATATACGAGCAGTACTTC. This encodes CASSVALAGIYEQYF. The chain combines TRBV9 with TRBJ2-7; D is uncertain. V was pared by 0 bases and J by 4 bases, with 14 bases between. Germline CDR1 and CDR2: SGDLS and YYNGEE. The CDR3 runs 15 residues.

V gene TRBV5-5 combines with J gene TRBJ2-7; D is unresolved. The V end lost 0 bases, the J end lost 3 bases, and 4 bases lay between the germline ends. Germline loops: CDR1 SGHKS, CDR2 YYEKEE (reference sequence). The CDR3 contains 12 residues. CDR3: CASSLEFYEQYF. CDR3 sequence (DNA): TGTGCCAGCAGCTTGGAGTTCTACGAGCAGTACTTC. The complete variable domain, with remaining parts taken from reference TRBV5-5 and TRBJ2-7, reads DAGVTQSPTHLIKTRGQQVTLRCSPISGHKSVSWYQQVLGQGPQFIFQYYEKEERGRGNFPDRFSARQFPNYSSELNVNALLLGDSALYLCASSLEFYEQYFGPGTRLTVT.

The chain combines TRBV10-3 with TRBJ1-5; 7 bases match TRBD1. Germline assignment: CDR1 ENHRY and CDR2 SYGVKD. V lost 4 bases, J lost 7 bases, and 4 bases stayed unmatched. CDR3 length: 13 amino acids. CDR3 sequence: CAISGTGSQPQHF. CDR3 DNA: TGTGCCATCAGTGGGACAGGTTCGCAGCCCCAGCATTTT.

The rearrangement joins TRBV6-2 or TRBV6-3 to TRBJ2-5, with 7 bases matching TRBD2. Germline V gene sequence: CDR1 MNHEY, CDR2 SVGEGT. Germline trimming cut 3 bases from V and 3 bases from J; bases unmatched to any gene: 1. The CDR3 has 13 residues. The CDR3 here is CASSYAGEETQYF. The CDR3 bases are TGTGCCAGCAGTTATGCGGGAGAAGAGACCCAGTACTTC.

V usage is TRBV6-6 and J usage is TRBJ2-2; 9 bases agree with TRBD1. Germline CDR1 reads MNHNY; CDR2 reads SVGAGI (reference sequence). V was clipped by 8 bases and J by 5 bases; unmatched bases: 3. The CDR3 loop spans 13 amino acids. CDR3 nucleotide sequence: TGTGCCAGCCGACAGGGGGTTACCGGGGAGCTGTTTTTT. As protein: CASRQGVTGELFF.

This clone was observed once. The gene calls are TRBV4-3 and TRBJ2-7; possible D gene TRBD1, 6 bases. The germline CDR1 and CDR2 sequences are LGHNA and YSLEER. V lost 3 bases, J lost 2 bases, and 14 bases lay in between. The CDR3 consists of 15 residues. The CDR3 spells CASSQARTEAYEQYF. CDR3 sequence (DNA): TGCGCCAGCAGCCAGGCGAGGACAGAAGCCTACGAGCAGTACTTC.

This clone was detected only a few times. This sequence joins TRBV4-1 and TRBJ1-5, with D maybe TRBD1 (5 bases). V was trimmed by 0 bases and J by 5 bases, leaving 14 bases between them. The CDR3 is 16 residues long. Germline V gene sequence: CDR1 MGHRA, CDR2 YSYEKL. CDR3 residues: CASSQDRGGGHQPQHF. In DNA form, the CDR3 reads TGCGCCAGCAGCCAAGATAGGGGAGGAGGGCATCAGCCCCAGCATTTT.

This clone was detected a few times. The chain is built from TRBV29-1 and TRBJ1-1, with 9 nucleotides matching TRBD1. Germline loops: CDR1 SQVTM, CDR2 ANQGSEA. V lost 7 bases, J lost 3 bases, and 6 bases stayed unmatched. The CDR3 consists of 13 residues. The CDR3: CSAPRTGDTEAFF. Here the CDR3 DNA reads TGCAGCGCTCCCCGGACAGGGGACACTGAAGCTTTCTTT.

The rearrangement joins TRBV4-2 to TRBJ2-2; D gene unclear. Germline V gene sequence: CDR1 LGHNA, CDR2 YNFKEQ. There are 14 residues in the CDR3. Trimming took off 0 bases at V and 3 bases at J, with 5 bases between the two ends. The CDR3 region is CASSQDLYTGELFF. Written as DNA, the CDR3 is TGTGCCAGCAGCCAAGATTTGTACACCGGGGAGCTGTTTTTT.

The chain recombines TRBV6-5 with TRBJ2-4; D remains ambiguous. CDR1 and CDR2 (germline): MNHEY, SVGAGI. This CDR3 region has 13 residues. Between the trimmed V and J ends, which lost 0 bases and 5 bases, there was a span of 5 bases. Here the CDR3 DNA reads TGTGCCAGCAGTTACTCGGCAGAAAACATTCAGTACTTC. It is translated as CASSYSAENIQYF.

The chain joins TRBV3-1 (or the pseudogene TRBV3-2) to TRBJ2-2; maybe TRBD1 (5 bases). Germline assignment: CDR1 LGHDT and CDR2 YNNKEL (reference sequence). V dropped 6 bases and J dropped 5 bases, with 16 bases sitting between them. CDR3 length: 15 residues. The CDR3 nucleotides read TGTGCCAGCAGTGAAGAAGGGGCGAGAACCGGGGAGCTGTTTTTT. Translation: CASSEEGARTGELFF.

The CDR3 is CASSDGGDNEQFF. CDR3 nucleotides: TGCGCCAGCAGTGATGGGGGGGACAATGAGCAGTTCTTC. V and J are TRBV10-1 and TRBJ2-1; 7 bases fit TRBD2. J gave up 5 bases and V 3 bases, and 1 base lay outside the gene matches. Germline CDR1 is WNHNN and CDR2 is SYGVQD (reference sequence). The CDR3 extends over 13 amino acids.

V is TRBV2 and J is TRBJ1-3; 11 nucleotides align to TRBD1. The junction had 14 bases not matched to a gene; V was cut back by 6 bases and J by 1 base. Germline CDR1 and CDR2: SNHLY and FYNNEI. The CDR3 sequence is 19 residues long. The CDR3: CASRGGGQGAAGSGNTIYF. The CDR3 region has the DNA TGTGCCAGCAGGGGGGGCGGACAGGGGGCCGCAGGATCTGGAAACACCATATATTTT.

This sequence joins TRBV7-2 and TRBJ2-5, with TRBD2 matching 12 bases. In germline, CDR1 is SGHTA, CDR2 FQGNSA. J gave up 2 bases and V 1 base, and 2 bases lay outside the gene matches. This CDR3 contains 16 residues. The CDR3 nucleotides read TGTGCCAGCAGCTTAGGGCTAGCGGGGGGGCAAGAGACCCAGTACTTC. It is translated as CASSLGLAGGQETQYF. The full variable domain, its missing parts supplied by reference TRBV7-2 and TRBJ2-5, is GAGVSQSPSNKVTEKGKDVELRCDPISGHTALYWYRQSLGQGLEFLIYFQGNSAPDKSGLPSDRFSAERTGGSVSTLTIQRTQQEDSAVYLCASSLGLAGGQETQYFGPGTRLLVL.

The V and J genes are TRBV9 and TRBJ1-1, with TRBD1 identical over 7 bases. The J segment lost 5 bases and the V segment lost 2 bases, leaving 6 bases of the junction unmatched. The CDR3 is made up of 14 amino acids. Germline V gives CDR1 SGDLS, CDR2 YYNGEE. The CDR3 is CASSVEIQGTEAFF. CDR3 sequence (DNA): TGTGCCAGCAGCGTTGAGATACAGGGGACTGAAGCTTTCTTT.

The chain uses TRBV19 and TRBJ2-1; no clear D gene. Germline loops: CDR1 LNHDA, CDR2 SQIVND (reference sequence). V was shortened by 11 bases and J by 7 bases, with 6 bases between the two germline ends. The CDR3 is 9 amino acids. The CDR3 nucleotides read TGTGCCCTCGGAAATGAGCAGTTCTTC. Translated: CALGNEQFF.

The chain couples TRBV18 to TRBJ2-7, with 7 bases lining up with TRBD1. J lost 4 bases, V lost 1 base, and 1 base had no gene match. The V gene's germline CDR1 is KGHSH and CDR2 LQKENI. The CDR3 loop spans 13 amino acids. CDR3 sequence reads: CASSPRGQYEQYF. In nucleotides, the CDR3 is TGTGCCAGCTCACCACGGGGACAGTACGAGCAGTACTTC.

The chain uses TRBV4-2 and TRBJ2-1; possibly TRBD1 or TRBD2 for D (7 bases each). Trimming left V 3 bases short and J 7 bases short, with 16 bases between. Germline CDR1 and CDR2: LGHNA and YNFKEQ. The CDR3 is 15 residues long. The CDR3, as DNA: TGTGCCAGCAGCCACCCCCCTCAGGGGGGGAATGAGCAGTTCTTC. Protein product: CASSHPPQGGNEQFF.

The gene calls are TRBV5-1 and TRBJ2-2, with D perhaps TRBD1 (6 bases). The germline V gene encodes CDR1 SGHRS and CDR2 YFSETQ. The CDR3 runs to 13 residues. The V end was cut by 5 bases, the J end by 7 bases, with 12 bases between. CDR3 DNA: TGCGCCAGCAGTGGGCAGGGGAACGGGGAGCTGTTTTTT. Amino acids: CASSGQGNGELFF.

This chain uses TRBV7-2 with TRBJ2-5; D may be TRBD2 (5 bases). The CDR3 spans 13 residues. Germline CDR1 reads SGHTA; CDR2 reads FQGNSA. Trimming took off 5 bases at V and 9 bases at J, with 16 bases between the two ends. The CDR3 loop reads CASSQRGSSAQYF. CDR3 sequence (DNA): TGTGCCAGCAGCCAACGAGGGTCGTCGGCCCAGTACTTC.

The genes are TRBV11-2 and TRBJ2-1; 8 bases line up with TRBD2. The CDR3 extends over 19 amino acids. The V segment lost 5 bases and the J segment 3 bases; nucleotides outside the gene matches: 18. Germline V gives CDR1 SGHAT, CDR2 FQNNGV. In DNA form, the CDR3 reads TGTGCCAGCAGCCCGAGACTGGCCTCGGGACTAGGGATCTACAATGAGCAGTTCTTC. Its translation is CASSPRLASGLGIYNEQFF.